Below are 20 T cell receptor beta chains sequenced from a single sample in a study of CD8 T cells in Susac syndrome. It was with random hexamers that about 0.45 to 1 ug RNA was reverse transcribed. Using its own MiXCR run on the immunoSEQ multiplex PCR reads, TCRdb lists one record per CDR3 protein. The table has under 90,000 distinct CDR3 sequences, 85% to 95% seen once; the top ten hold 0.4% to 0.5%. Sequenced material: CD8+ T cells from PBMCs. The source of these receptors is a human donor with Susac syndrome.

The J gene is TRBJ1-1, the V gene TRBV29-1; D perhaps matches TRBD1 (5 bases). This CDR3 contains 11 residues. Germline CDR1 is SQVTM and CDR2 is ANQGSEA. Here the CDR3 reads CSAPWGPEAFF. As DNA, the CDR3 is TGCAGTGCCCCGTGGGGCCCTGAAGCTTTCTTT.

V usage is TRBV30 and J usage is TRBJ2-2, with TRBD2 as a possible D gene (6 bases). Germline CDR1 reads GTSNPN; CDR2 reads SVGIG (reference sequence). The CDR3 runs 13 residues. Trimming took 4 bases from V and 3 from J, leaving 9 bases between them. CDR3 sequence (DNA): TGTGCCTGGACCGGGAGATACACCGGGGAGCTGTTTTTT. Encoded protein: CAWTGRYTGELFF.

The chain combines TRBV4-1 with TRBJ1-1; the D is unclear. The length of the CDR3 is 16 residues. Per germline, CDR1 MGHRA and CDR2 YSYEKL. Trimming removed 3 bases at V and 3 bases at J, with 17 bases between. CDR3 amino acids: CASSHLSSGPDTEAFF. In DNA form, the CDR3 reads TGCGCCAGCAGCCACCTTAGCAGCGGGCCGGACACTGAAGCTTTCTTT.

The chain has TRBV9 and TRBJ2-3, with no clear D. CDR1 is SGDLS, CDR2 YYNGEE, per germline. Trimming shortened V by 4 bases and J by 4 bases, and 1 base separated the two germline ends. This CDR3 is built from 10 residues. The CDR3 loop is CASSSDTQYF. The CDR3 nucleotides read TGTGCCAGCAGCTCAGATACGCAGTATTTT.

The CDR3 loop reads CSARDGTSGSTYNEQFF. The CDR3 nucleotides are TGCAGTGCTAGAGACGGGACTAGCGGGAGTACCTACAATGAGCAGTTCTTC. The rearrangement uses TRBV20-1 and TRBJ2-1; 14 bases agree with TRBD2. Germline-derived CDR1 and CDR2 are DFQATT and SNEGSKA (reference sequence). Trimming took 0 bases from V and 2 from J; bases not matched to a gene: 3. The CDR3 length is 17 residues.

This clonotype was recorded only once. The rearrangement joins TRBV4-1 to TRBJ2-6, with D unclear. This CDR3 is 14 amino acids long. The germline V gene encodes CDR1 MGHRA and CDR2 YSYEKL. V lost 1 base to trimming and J lost 2 bases, with 3 bases between them. CDR3 sequence reads: CASSQVAGANVLTF. CDR3 DNA sequence: TGCGCCAGCAGCCAAGTAGCTGGGGCCAACGTCCTGACTTTC.

This clonotype occurred a few times. The chain recombines TRBV18 with TRBJ2-1, with a possible D match to TRBD1 (5 bases). From germline, CDR1 is KGHSH and CDR2 LQKENI. The CDR3 runs 13 residues. V was trimmed by 8 bases and J by 0 bases, leaving 8 bases between them. The CDR3, as DNA: TGTGCCAGCACCGACAGCTCCTACAATGAGCAGTTCTTC. Protein: CASTDSSYNEQFF.

The chain is built from TRBV2 and TRBJ2-1; D is unresolved. Germline lookup yields CDR1 SNHLY and CDR2 FYNNEI. The CDR3 is 12 residues long. V lost 7 bases and J lost 1, with 5 bases in between. The DNA for the CDR3 is TGTGCCAGCATGGGGTCCTACAATGAGCAGTTCTTC. Translating it yields CASMGSYNEQFF. The full variable domain, in which reference TRBV2 and TRBJ2-1 provide the parts outside the CDR3, is EPEVTQTPSHQVTQMGQEVILRCVPISNHLYFYWYRQILGQKVEFLVSFYNNEISEKSEIFDDQFSVERPDGSNFTLKIRSTKLEDSAMYFCASMGSYNEQFFGPGTRLTVL.

The chain employs TRBV29-1 and TRBJ1-2; TRBD1 matches 9 bases. The length of the CDR3 is 12 residues. The J segment lost 7 bases and the V segment lost 5 bases, leaving 5 bases of the junction unmatched. Germline CDR1 reads SQVTM; CDR2 reads ANQGSEA. DNA of the CDR3: TGCAGCGTTCCGGGACAGGGTGGTGGCTACACCTTC. This codes for CSVPGQGGGYTF.

This chain joins TRBV30 and TRBJ2-1; 16 bases agree with TRBD2. Germline assignment: CDR1 GTSNPN and CDR2 SVGIG (reference sequence). This CDR3 is 18 amino acids long. Losses at the gene ends were 1 base for V and 7 bases for J; bases not matched to a gene: 10. The CDR3 sequence is CAWSDRGLAGGPGNEQFF. CDR3 in DNA: TGTGCCTGGAGTGATCGGGGACTAGCGGGAGGGCCTGGGAATGAGCAGTTCTTC.

The gene calls are TRBV7-9 and TRBJ2-1, with 8 bases aligning to TRBD2. The V segment lost 10 bases and the J segment 5 bases; nucleotides outside the gene matches: 10. Germline assignment: CDR1 SEHNR and CDR2 FQNEAQ (reference sequence). The CDR3 runs 14 residues. CDR3 bases: TGTGCCATCCCACGCCTTAGCGGGGACAATGAGCAGTTCTTC. Its protein product is CAIPRLSGDNEQFF.

The gene calls are TRBV13 and TRBJ2-7; the match to TRBD2 covers 8 bases. In germline, CDR1 is PRHDT, CDR2 FYEKMQ (reference sequence). The CDR3 totals 14 residues. Trimming cost V 8 bases and J 2 bases; bases outside gene matches: 8. CDR3 DNA: TGTGCCAGCGGATCCGGGACTAGTGCCTACGAGCAGTACTTC. Encoded protein: CASGSGTSAYEQYF.

The V and J genes are TRBV28 and TRBJ1-5; D is unclear. Germline V lookup: CDR1 MDHEN, CDR2 SYDVKM. Trimming cost V 3 bases and J 3 bases, with 0 bases left between them. This CDR3 has 11 residues. The CDR3 here is CASSFNQPQHF. In DNA form, the CDR3 reads TGTGCCAGCAGTTTCAATCAGCCCCAGCATTTT.

The gene calls are TRBV27 and TRBJ2-7, with D tentatively TRBD2 (5 bases). V was trimmed by 4 bases and J by 0 bases, leaving 13 bases between them. From germline, CDR1 is MNHEY and CDR2 SMNVEV (reference sequence). The length of the CDR3 is 15 residues. Written as DNA, the CDR3 is TGTGCCAGCAGTTCCCCCGCTAGCCTCTCCTACGAGCAGTACTTC. It is translated as CASSSPASLSYEQYF.

The V gene is TRBV20-1, the J gene TRBJ2-5, with D maybe TRBD2 (7 bases). With 1 base removed from V and 0 bases from J, the gap between germline ends came to 9 bases. Germline assignment: CDR1 DFQATT and CDR2 SNEGSKA (reference sequence). The CDR3 totals 14 residues. The CDR3 sequence is CSARGGGYQETQYF. DNA for the CDR3: TGCAGTGCTAGAGGGGGGGGCTACCAAGAGACCCAGTACTTC.

The chain combines TRBV20-1 with TRBJ1-2, with D maybe TRBD1 (6 bases). The CDR3 extends over 11 amino acids. V was clipped by 3 bases and J by 8 bases, with 10 bases between them. Germline-derived CDR1 and CDR2 are DFQATT and SNEGSKA (reference sequence). The CDR3 spells CSASHRDGYTF. CDR3 sequence (DNA): TGCAGTGCTAGTCACAGGGACGGCTACACCTTC.

The J gene is TRBJ2-7, the V gene TRBV7-9; D possibly corresponds to TRBD2 (6 bases). The germline CDR1 and CDR2 sequences are SEHNR and FQNEAQ (reference sequence). This CDR3 is 16 amino acids long. V was clipped by 5 bases and J by 3 bases, with 20 bases between them. This CDR3 reads CASSRPPGEEGYEQYF. CDR3 nucleotides: TGTGCCAGCAGCCGCCCGCCGGGGGAAGAGGGCTACGAGCAGTACTTC.

V and J are TRBV7-9 and TRBJ2-1; TRBD2 aligns across 11 bases. CDR3 length equals 15 residues. V was pared by 1 base and J by 9 bases, with 5 bases of the junction left unmatched. Germline V lookup: CDR1 SEHNR, CDR2 FQNEAQ (reference sequence). In DNA, the CDR3 is TGTGCCAGCAGCTTAGAACTAGCGGGAGCAAGTGAGCAGTTCTTC. Protein product: CASSLELAGASEQFF.

The chain carries TRBV3-1 and TRBJ1-1, with D possibly matching TRBD1 (6 bases). The CDR3 is 16 residues long. Germline V gene data show CDR1 as LGHDT and CDR2 as YNNKEL (reference sequence). V shed 1 base and J shed 0 bases, with 12 bases lying between them. Here the CDR3 DNA reads TGTGCCAGCAGCCAAGGAGGGGGGGACATGAACACTGAAGCTTTCTTT. Translation: CASSQGGGDMNTEAFF.

The chain is built from TRBV3-1 and TRBJ2-1; D is ambiguous. Germline assignment: CDR1 LGHDT and CDR2 YNNKEL (reference sequence). The CDR3 runs to 12 residues. Trimming shortened V by 8 bases and J by 5 bases, and 10 bases separated the two germline ends. CDR3 in DNA: TGTGCCAGCTCTCGATATGACAATGAGCAGTTCTTC. Encoded protein: CASSRYDNEQFF.